This section outlines one TCR beta chain sequence together with its context. The data were obtained in a study of T-cell memory formation after mild COVID-19. CDR1 and CDR2 from the germline V gene are SEHNR and FQNEAQ (reference sequence). There are 12 residues in the CDR3. The V and J ends lost 5 bases and 8 bases respectively, with 12 bases between them. Via MiXCR, TCRdb re-called the 5' RACE reads, giving one row per CDR3 protein. The table has about 400,000 distinct CDR3 sequences, about a quarter seen once. This rearrangement joins TRBV7-9 to TRBJ1-1; TRBD1 might be the D (5 bases). The TCR was taken from an adult woman who had mild COVID-19 (a few samples of this study predate the infection). Cell type and time point are not known. Sequenced: PBMCs or a T cell subset sorted from them (not recorded which). The CDR3 DNA sequence: TGTGCCAGCAGCGTTACAGGTGCGGAAGCTTTCTTT. Translated, it gives CASSVTGAEAFF.